The 27 T cell receptor beta chains below come from one sample, sequenced in a study of identical twins. TCRdb processed the 5' RACE reads anew with MiXCR; each CDR3 protein has one entry. The sample carries 690,000 or so distinct CDR3 sequences, 8.5% to 9.5% recorded once. This same sample was also taken into another study, of yellow fever vaccine responses in identical twins.

The sequencing input was PBMCs. The receptors shown here come from a woman younger than 35 in good health.

This clonotype was recorded a few times. J is TRBJ2-5 and V is TRBV20-1; TRBD2 might be the D (7 bases). Germline V CDR1 and CDR2: DFQATT, SNEGSKA (reference sequence). V was cut by 6 bases and J by 2 bases, with 19 bases left in between. This CDR3 comprises 15 residues. CDR3 DNA sequence: TGCAGTGCAGGGGGGGCTAGCGGCTATCAAGAGACCCAGTACTTC. Its protein product is CSAGGASGYQETQYF.

The chain couples TRBV4-3 to TRBJ2-7; 10 bases align to TRBD2. From germline, CDR1 is LGHNA and CDR2 YSLEER. There are 16 residues in the CDR3. The trim removed 4 bases at V and 6 bases at J, leaving 12 bases unmatched. The CDR3 sequence: CASSLGLAADLGEQYF. CDR3 nucleotides: TGCGCCAGCAGCCTCGGACTAGCGGCCGATCTAGGCGAGCAGTACTTC.

This clonotype was seen a handful of times. The chain recombines TRBV11-2 with TRBJ2-5, with 8 bases that match TRBD2. The V segment lost 5 bases and the J segment 3 bases; nucleotides outside the gene matches: 5. The CDR3 totals 14 residues. The germline gives CDR1 SGHAT, CDR2 FQNNGV. The CDR3 nucleotides are TGTGCCAGCAGCCCCGTCGGGGGGGAAGAGACCCAGTACTTC. Translating gives CASSPVGGEETQYF.

This clonotype has ten or more counts. Written as DNA, the CDR3 is TGCGCCAGCAGCTGGCATGCTAGCGGGACTTACAATGAGCAGTTCTTC. It is translated as CASSWHASGTYNEQFF. The chain joins TRBV5-1 to TRBJ2-1, with 9 bases aligning to TRBD2. The CDR3 runs to 16 residues. Germline V gene data show CDR1 as SGHRS and CDR2 as YFSETQ. Unmatched junction bases numbered 8, after V lost 3 bases and J lost 4 bases.

This clonotype was observed a handful of times. The V and J genes are TRBV20-1 and TRBJ2-7; 7 positions agree with TRBD1. CDR3 length equals 13 residues. The ends lost 4 bases at V and 7 bases at J; junction bases unmatched: 10. Germline-derived CDR1 and CDR2 are DFQATT and SNEGSKA (reference sequence). The CDR3, as DNA: TGCAGTGCTATAGGGGGCGGACCTCAGGAGCAGTACTTC. Protein product: CSAIGGGPQEQYF.

This clonotype was seen at least ten times. This sequence joins TRBV18 and TRBJ2-7; D unresolved. The CDR3 contains 14 residues. The V end was cut by 1 base, the J end by 3 bases, with 10 bases between. In germline, CDR1 is KGHSH, CDR2 LQKENI. Here the CDR3 DNA reads TGTGCCAGCTCACCACAAGGCACAGTCTACGAGCAGTACTTC. It translates to CASSPQGTVYEQYF.

The table lists this clonotype with many counts. The chain combines TRBV27 with TRBJ2-7; 10 bases agree with TRBD2. This CDR3 spans 15 amino acids. The V gene end was trimmed by 4 bases and the J gene end by 3 bases; junction bases not matched to a gene: 6. Germline V gene lookup returns CDR1 MNHEY and CDR2 SMNVEV (reference sequence). The CDR3 reads CASSSLTSGIYEQYF. DNA for the CDR3: TGTGCCAGCAGTTCTCTTACTAGCGGGATCTACGAGCAGTACTTC.

This clonotype has a handful of counts. V is TRBV11-2 and J is TRBJ2-2; TRBD2 matches at 9 bases. Trimming removed 5 bases from V and 7 bases from J; junction bases left unmatched: 8. Germline CDR1 SGHAT, CDR2 FQNNGV. This CDR3 is built from 15 residues. The DNA for the CDR3 is TGTGCCAGCAGCGGGGGACTAGCCATAGGCGGGGAGCTGTTTTTT. Encoded protein: CASSGGLAIGGELFF.

This clonotype was seen more than once but under ten times. The CDR3 loop reads CATSGGRTDTQYF. CDR3 DNA: TGTGCCACCTCAGGGGGGCGCACAGATACGCAGTATTTT. The chain carries TRBV27 and TRBJ2-3, with D possibly matching TRBD1 (7 bases). This CDR3 contains 13 residues. V gave up 10 bases and J gave up 1 base, with 12 bases separating them. Germline V CDR1 and CDR2: MNHEY, SMNVEV (reference sequence).

The gene calls are TRBV20-1 and TRBJ2-7; D might be TRBD1 or TRBD2, each matching 6 bases. The V end lost 3 bases, the J end lost 0 bases, and 27 bases lay between the germline ends. Germline V lookup: CDR1 DFQATT, CDR2 SNEGSKA (reference sequence). The CDR3 runs 19 residues. The CDR3 coding sequence is TGCAGTGCTAGGGAGATAGGGGGGTTCCTAGGGGACCACTCCTACGAGCAGTACTTC. It is translated as CSAREIGGFLGDHSYEQYF.

V usage is TRBV7-9 and J usage is TRBJ2-2; 8 positions agree with TRBD1. V was clipped by 4 bases and J by 4 bases; unmatched bases: 8. The CDR3 is 16 residues long. Germline V gives CDR1 SEHNR, CDR2 FQNEAQ (reference sequence). The CDR3 nucleotides are TGTGCCAGCAGCTCAAGCAGGGGGCGAATCACCGGGGAGCTGTTTTTT. Encoded protein: CASSSSRGRITGELFF. The variable domain in full, with the rest retrieved from reference TRBV7-9 and TRBJ2-2, is DTGVSQNPRHKITKRGQNVTFRCDPISEHNRLYWYRQTLGQGPEFLTYFQNEAQLEKSRLLSDRFSAERPKGSFSTLEIQRTEQGDSAMYLCASSSSRGRITGELFFGEGSRLTVL.

This clonotype has ten or more counts. V gene TRBV5-1 combines with J gene TRBJ1-1; 7 bases line up with TRBD1. The ends lost 4 bases at V and 6 bases at J; junction bases unmatched: 9. CDR1 SGHRS and CDR2 YFSETQ come from the germline V gene. The CDR3 has 14 residues. The CDR3 sequence is CASSATDRAAEAFF. The CDR3 DNA reads TGCGCCAGCAGCGCGACTGACAGGGCGGCTGAAGCTTTCTTT.

This clonotype was recorded many times. This rearrangement joins TRBV7-2 to TRBJ2-5; perhaps TRBD1 as D (6 bases). The CDR3 sequence is 14 residues long. Germline CDR1 reads SGHTA; CDR2 reads FQGNSA. V lost 2 bases and J lost 5, with 12 bases in between. The CDR3 sequence: CASSLNRQVETQYF. The CDR3 DNA reads TGTGCCAGCAGCTTAAATCGACAGGTGGAGACCCAGTACTTC.

The chain combines TRBV11-2 with TRBJ2-3; D possibly corresponds to TRBD1 (5 bases). Trimming removed 5 bases from V and 11 bases from J, with 17 bases in between. Germline CDR1 is SGHAT and CDR2 is FQNNGV. The CDR3 is 13 residues long. This CDR3 is CASSPLRRRGQYF. The CDR3, as DNA: TGTGCCAGCAGCCCTCTGCGCCGAAGGGGGCAGTATTTT.

This clonotype was seen a handful of times. V usage is TRBV15 and J usage is TRBJ1-1; TRBD1 might be the D (6 bases). V was trimmed by 5 bases and J by 6 bases, leaving 19 bases between them. The CDR3 extends over 15 amino acids. CDR1 LNHNV and CDR2 YYDKDF come from the germline V gene (reference sequence). CDR3 nucleotide sequence: TGTGCCACCAGCCTCGGAGGGGGACCAGGAGCTGAAGCTTTCTTT. Its translation is CATSLGGGPGAEAFF.

This clonotype has just a few counts. The chain employs TRBV6-5 and TRBJ2-3, with no clear D. Germline V gives CDR1 MNHEY, CDR2 SVGAGI. The CDR3 extends over 14 amino acids. V was pared by 2 bases and J by 2 bases, with 8 bases between. CDR3 protein: CASSYRAYTDTQYF. The CDR3 coding sequence is TGTGCCAGCAGTTACAGGGCCTACACAGATACGCAGTATTTT.

The CDR3 sequence: CASTLRGTDTQYF. The CDR3 DNA follows: TGTGCCAGCACTCTTAGGGGCACAGATACGCAGTATTTT. This rearrangement joins TRBV6-1 to TRBJ2-3; D not certain. This CDR3 spans 13 amino acids. Germline loops: CDR1 MNHNS, CDR2 SASEGT. Trimming removed 7 bases at V and 1 base at J, with 9 bases between.

This clonotype was recorded a few times. V is TRBV2 and J is TRBJ1-4, with 7 nucleotides matching TRBD1. The V and J ends lost 6 bases and 7 bases, in that order; junction bases with no gene match: 17. The CDR3 length is 17 residues. CDR1 is SNHLY, CDR2 FYNNEI, per germline. The CDR3, as DNA: TGTGCCAGCAGAGACCGGATAAGACAGGGTGTCTCTGAAAAACTGTTTTTT. The encoded protein is CASRDRIRQGVSEKLFF.

This clonotype came up a few times. The gene calls are TRBV20-1 and TRBJ2-2, with 7 bases identical to TRBD1. This CDR3 is built from 15 residues. Germline V lookup: CDR1 DFQATT, CDR2 SNEGSKA (reference sequence). The junction had 9 bases not matched to a gene; V was cut back by 1 base and J by 7 bases. The CDR3 nucleotides are TGCAGTGCTAGAGGACAGGGAAGGAATGGCGGGGAGCTGTTTTTT. Translated, it gives CSARGQGRNGGELFF.

This clonotype was recorded many times. The J gene is TRBJ1-5, the V gene TRBV20-1; a weak D match, TRBD1 (6 bases). Germline assignment: CDR1 DFQATT and CDR2 SNEGSKA (reference sequence). The CDR3 spans 14 residues. V was pared by 3 bases and J by 7 bases, with 16 bases between. Written as DNA, the CDR3 is TGCAGTGCTAGTTTCGGGGGGCGAGAACAGCCCCAGCATTTT. Translated: CSASFGGREQPQHF.

Here the CDR3 reads CSARPSFGELFF. CDR3 nucleotides: TGCAGTGCTAGACCTAGCTTCGGGGAGCTGTTTTTT. The V call is TRBV20-1, the J call TRBJ2-2, with D possibly matching TRBD2 (5 bases). The germline CDR1 and CDR2 sequences are DFQATT and SNEGSKA (reference sequence). The CDR3 is 12 residues long. Between the trimmed V and J ends, which lost 2 bases and 7 bases, there was a span of 8 bases.

This clonotype was seen more than once but under ten times. The chain has TRBV7-8 and TRBJ1-5, with D unresolved. Germline V gene lookup returns CDR1 SGHVS and CDR2 FQNEAQ. The V gene lost 4 bases and the J gene lost 4 bases, with 14 bases spanning the gap. The CDR3 length is 15 residues. The CDR3 bases are TGTGCCAGCAGCTGGGGTTGGGCAGATAATCAGCCCCAGCATTTT. It codes for CASSWGWADNQPQHF.

This clonotype has more than one count but fewer than ten. The chain has TRBV27 and TRBJ2-1; D ambiguous. Germline loops: CDR1 MNHEY, CDR2 SMNVEV (reference sequence). Trimming removed 7 bases from V and 2 bases from J, with 12 bases in between. CDR3 size: 14 residues. The CDR3 DNA is TGTGCCAGCATGTTCCGAGGCGCCTACAATGAGCAGTTCTTC. Translation gives CASMFRGAYNEQFF.

In regard to this clonotype: One end of the junction does not line up with germline, which may come from a read error. This chain joins TRBV28 and TRBJ2-2, with TRBD2 matching over 9 bases. There are 18 residues in the CDR3. Germline values: CDR1 MDHEN, CDR2 SYDVKM. The DNA for the CDR3 is TGTGCCCGCAGTTTGACGATAGCGGGAGCTCCGAACACCGGGGAGCTGTTTTTT. This translates into CARSLTIAGAPNTGELFF.

The chain links TRBV4-3 to TRBJ2-7; D remains unclear. This CDR3 is built from 15 residues. Trimming cost V 0 bases and J 3 bases, with 12 bases left between them. Looked up from germline, CDR1 is LGHNA and CDR2 is YSLEER. The CDR3 region has the DNA TGCGCCAGCAGCCAAGATCGGATGACCAGCTACGAGCAGTACTTC. Its translation is CASSQDRMTSYEQYF.

This clonotype was picked up a small number of times. This chain uses TRBV2 with TRBJ2-2, with D possibly being TRBD1 (5 bases). The CDR3 is 16 residues long. In germline, CDR1 is SNHLY, CDR2 FYNNEI. V shed 7 bases and J shed 1 base, with 16 bases lying between them. The CDR3 spells CASNLQGNKNTGELFF. CDR3 nucleotides: TGTGCCAGCAATCTTCAGGGAAATAAGAACACCGGGGAGCTGTTTTTT.

There are a few counts of this clonotype. V and J are TRBV6-5 and TRBJ2-1; D unclear. V was clipped by 1 base and J by 1 base, with 11 bases between them. Germline lookup yields CDR1 MNHEY and CDR2 SVGAGI. This CDR3 is built from 16 residues. This chain's CDR3 is CASSYFGSQSYNEQFF. As DNA, the CDR3 is TGTGCCAGCAGTTACTTTGGCAGCCAGTCCTACAATGAGCAGTTCTTC.